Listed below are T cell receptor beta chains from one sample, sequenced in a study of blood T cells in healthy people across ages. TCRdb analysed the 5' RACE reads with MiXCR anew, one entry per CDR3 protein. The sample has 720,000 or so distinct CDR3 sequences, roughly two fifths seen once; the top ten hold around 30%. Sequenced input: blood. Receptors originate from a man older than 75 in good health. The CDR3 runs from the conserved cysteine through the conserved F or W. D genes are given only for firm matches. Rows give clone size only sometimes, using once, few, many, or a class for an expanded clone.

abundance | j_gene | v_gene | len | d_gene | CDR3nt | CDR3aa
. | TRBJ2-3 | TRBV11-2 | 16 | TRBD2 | TGTGCCAGCAGCTTCCGAACGGGAGGGAACACAGATACGCAGTATTTT | CASSFRTGGNTDTQYF
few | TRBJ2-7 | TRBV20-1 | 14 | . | TGCAGTGCTAGAGATCAGACTAGTTCCTACGAGCAGTACTTC | CSARDQTSSYEQYF
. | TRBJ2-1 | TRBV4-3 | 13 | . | TGCGCCAGCAGCCCAGTTTTGGGAGGTGAGCAGTTCTTC | CASSPVLGGEQFF
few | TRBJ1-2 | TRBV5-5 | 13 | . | TGTGCCAGCAGCTTGGATTCGGGGTATGGCTACACCTTC | CASSLDSGYGYTF
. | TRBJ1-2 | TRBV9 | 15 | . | TGTGCCAGCAGCGCAAGTGGAGGGTTTGGGCATGGCTACACCTTC | CASSASGGFGHGYTF
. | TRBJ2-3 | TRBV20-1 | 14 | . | TGCAGTGCTCAGGGGAGGGGGCACACAGATACGCAGTATTTT | CSAQGRGHTDTQYF
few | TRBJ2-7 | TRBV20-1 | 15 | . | TGCAGTGCTAGAGATCCCGGGGTTAGATCCTACGAGCAGTACTTC | CSARDPGVRSYEQYF
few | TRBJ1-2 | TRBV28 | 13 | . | TGTGCCAGCAGTCGACGGAGTAACTATGGCTACACCTTC | CASSRRSNYGYTF
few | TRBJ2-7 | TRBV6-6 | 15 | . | TGTGCCAGCAGTTACTCTAGGGCAGGCCTGGGTGAGCAGTACTTC | CASSYSRAGLGEQYF
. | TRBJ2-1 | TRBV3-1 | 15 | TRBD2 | TGTGCCAGCAGCCAAGTGGCGGGAGGGCCGGATGAGCAGTTCTTC | CASSQVAGGPDEQFF
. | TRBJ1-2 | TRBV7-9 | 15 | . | TGTGCCAGCAGTCCGACGGACAGTGAACTTGGTGGCTACACCTTC | CASSPTDSELGGYTF
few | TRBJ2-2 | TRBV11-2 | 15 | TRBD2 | TGTGCCAGCAGCTCTAGCGGCCTGAACACCGGGGAGCTGTTTTTT | CASSSSGLNTGELFF
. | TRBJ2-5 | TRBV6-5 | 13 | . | TGTGCCAGCAGACTAGGGACGGACAATGAGCAGTACTTC | CASRLGTDNEQYF
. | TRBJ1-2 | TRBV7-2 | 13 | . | TGTGCCAGCAGCGCGTACCCAAACGGGGGCTACACCTTC | CASSAYPNGGYTF
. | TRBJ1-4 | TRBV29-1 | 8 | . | TGCAGTTACGTAGAACTGTTTTTT | CSYVELFF
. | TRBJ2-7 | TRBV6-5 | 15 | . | TGTGCCAGCAACGAACTAGCTCTCGGGGACAATGAGCAGTACTTC | CASNELALGDNEQYF
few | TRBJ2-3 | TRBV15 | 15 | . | TGTGCCACCAGCAGAGATAGCCTTCGCACAGATACGCAGTATTTT | CATSRDSLRTDTQYF